One and the same sample provided the 16 T cell receptor beta chains below, sequenced in a study of blood T cell repertoires in COVID-19. The data were produced by immunoSEQ multiplex PCR, yet TCRdb's version contains in-frame clones alone and is incomplete. The repertoire includes roughly 190,000 clones, 83% of them detected once, and about 6.5% sits in the top ten. The specimen was peripheral blood. The receptors here all came from a woman between 40 and 55 years old with acute or convalescent COVID-19.

The chain recombines TRBV5-1 with TRBJ2-1, with 9 bases that match TRBD1. Germline V gene lookup returns CDR1 SGHRS and CDR2 YFSETQ. CDR3 length equals 12 residues. The V segment lost 2 bases and the J segment 14 bases; nucleotides outside the gene matches: 5. The CDR3 loop reads CASSLQGATEFF. CDR3 in DNA: TGCGCCAGCAGCTTACAGGGGGCGACGGAGTTCTTC.

V gene TRBV5-4 combines with J gene TRBJ1-3; no clear D. V dropped 0 bases and J dropped 0 bases, with 4 bases sitting between them. Germline V gene sequence: CDR1 SGHNT, CDR2 YYREEE (reference sequence). The CDR3 contains 14 residues. The CDR3, as DNA: TGTGCCAGCAGCTTGGGAGGCTCTGGAAACACCATATATTTT. Its protein product is CASSLGGSGNTIYF.

Concerning this clone: This specimen includes other DNA sequences encoding the same CDR3. This chain links TRBV3-1 (or the pseudogene TRBV3-2) with TRBJ1-3; D is unresolved. CDR1 and CDR2 (germline): LGHDT, YNNKEL (reference sequence). The CDR3 consists of 12 residues. Trimming took off 2 bases at V and 4 bases at J, with 3 bases between the two ends. CDR3 sequence (DNA): TGTGCCAGCAGCCAACAGGGAAACACCATATATTTT. Its translation is CASSQQGNTIYF.

J is TRBJ2-1 and V is TRBV10-2; D possibly corresponds to TRBD1 (6 bases). The CDR3 consists of 15 residues. The V end lost 6 bases, the J end lost 0 bases, and 12 bases lay between the germline ends. Germline V gene data show CDR1 as WSHSY and CDR2 as SAAADI. This CDR3 reads CASSNRDPSYNEQFF. As DNA, the CDR3 is TGCGCCAGCAGCAACAGGGACCCCTCCTACAATGAGCAGTTCTTC.

The J gene is TRBJ2-7, the V gene TRBV6-5; 7 nucleotides align to TRBD2. This CDR3 has 13 amino acids. V dropped 7 bases and J dropped 6; count of bases not matched to a gene: 9. Germline V gene data show CDR1 as MNHEY and CDR2 as SVGAGI. The CDR3: CASNFAGVGEQYF. CDR3 nucleotides: TGTGCCAGCAATTTCGCGGGAGTGGGCGAGCAGTACTTC.

The chain combines TRBV7-9 with TRBJ1-5; weak D call: TRBD1 (6 bases). CDR3 length: 17 amino acids. In germline, CDR1 is SEHNR, CDR2 FQNEAQ (reference sequence). V was shortened by 5 bases and J by 3 bases, with 20 bases between the two germline ends. CDR3 DNA sequence: TGTGCCAGCAGCCCAGCGCCTGGACAGCATCACAATCAGCCCCAGCATTTT. Translating gives CASSPAPGQHHNQPQHF.

The chain couples TRBV7-9 to TRBJ2-1, with 7 bases identical to TRBD2. J lost 0 bases, V lost 1 base, and 9 bases had no gene match. This CDR3 region has 18 residues. Germline V gene sequence: CDR1 SEHNR, CDR2 FQNEAQ (reference sequence). The CDR3 DNA sequence: TGTGCCAGCAGCTTAGATCGGCCAGCGGGAAGCTCCTACAATGAGCAGTTCTTC. Translation: CASSLDRPAGSSYNEQFF.

The V and J genes are TRBV27 and TRBJ2-2; TRBD2 matches 9 bases. The CDR3 is 17 amino acids. CDR1 and CDR2 (germline): MNHEY, SMNVEV (reference sequence). V shed 5 bases and J 6 bases; nucleotides not matched to a gene: 13. The chain's CDR3 is CASSPVSGTSRPGELFF. The DNA of the CDR3 is TGTGCCAGCAGTCCTGTAAGCGGGACTAGCAGGCCCGGGGAGCTGTTTTTT.

The V gene is TRBV28, the J gene TRBJ2-2; no clear D. Trimming took 7 bases from V and 3 from J, leaving 9 bases between them. CDR3 length equals 13 residues. The germline V gene has CDR1 MDHEN and CDR2 SYDVKM. This CDR3 reads CASTHMDTGELFF. The DNA of the CDR3 is TGTGCCAGCACTCACATGGACACCGGGGAGCTGTTTTTT. The full variable domain, rest sourced from reference TRBV28 and TRBJ2-2, is DVKVTQSSRYLVKRTGEKVFLECVQDMDHENMFWYRQDPGLGLRLIYFSYDVKMKEKGDIPEGYSVSREKKERFSLILESASTNQTSMYLCASTHMDTGELFFGEGSRLTVL.

The chain links TRBV2 to TRBJ2-1, with D possibly TRBD2 on 5 matching bases. CDR1 is SNHLY and CDR2 is FYNNEI in the germline V gene. The CDR3 is made up of 11 amino acids. V was shortened by 7 bases and J by 7 bases, with 8 bases between the two germline ends. The CDR3 bases are TGTGCCAGCACCATAGCGAATGAGCAGTTCTTC. Protein product: CASTIANEQFF.

This chain connects TRBV3-1 (or the pseudogene TRBV3-2) to TRBJ2-5, with 10 bases fitting TRBD2. V was clipped by 3 bases and J by 1 base; unmatched bases: 5. Looked up from germline, CDR1 is LGHDT and CDR2 is YNNKEL (reference sequence). This CDR3 comprises 16 residues. CDR3 coding DNA: TGTGCCAGCAGCCACTGGACTAGCGGTTCCCAAGAGACCCAGTACTTC. Translating it yields CASSHWTSGSQETQYF.

The chain employs TRBV24-1 and TRBJ2-5; D unclear. Per the germline V gene, CDR1 is KGHDR and CDR2 is SFDVKD. V lost 4 bases and J lost 4, with 6 bases in between. The CDR3 sequence is 12 residues long. CDR3 bases: TGTGCCACCAGTGACAGAATAGAGACCCAGTACTTC. Its translation is CATSDRIETQYF.

Note on this clone: At one of its ends the junction is not consistent with the germline gene, which may arise from a read error. This chain links TRBV7-8 with TRBJ1-3, with unresolved D. This CDR3 contains 15 residues. Germline CDR1 SGHVS, CDR2 FQNEAQ. The CDR3 DNA follows: TGTGCCAGCAGCTTATCGTCGGCAGACCCGGGAGCGAGTGATTTT. Its protein is CASSLSSADPGASDF.

The V and J genes are TRBV19 and TRBJ2-1; TRBD2 is a possible D gene (6 bases). The V end was cut by 3 bases, the J end by 10 bases, with 10 bases between. There are 12 residues in the CDR3. Per the germline V gene, CDR1 is LNHDA and CDR2 is SQIVND (reference sequence). The CDR3 DNA sequence: TGTGCCAGTAGTATCGGCGGGGACGAGCAGTTCTTC. This gives the protein CASSIGGDEQFF.

As to this clone: The same CDR3 is also encoded by other DNA sequences in this sample. J is TRBJ1-5 and V is TRBV9; TRBD1 matches 8 bases. Germline trimming cut 0 bases from V and 4 bases from J; bases unmatched to any gene: 3. The germline V gene has CDR1 SGDLS and CDR2 YYNGEE. The CDR3 totals 15 residues. CDR3 protein: CASSVGQGANQPQHF. The CDR3 coding sequence is TGTGCCAGCAGCGTAGGTCAGGGGGCGAATCAGCCCCAGCATTTT.

The V gene is TRBV10-3, the J gene TRBJ2-3, with TRBD2 identical over 12 bases. V lost 10 bases to trimming and J lost 5 bases; unmatched junction nucleotides: 7. The CDR3 is made up of 14 amino acids. Germline values: CDR1 ENHRY, CDR2 SYGVKD. The CDR3 bases are TGTGCCACACGACTAGCGGGGGTCTTAGATACGCAGTATTTT. It yields the protein CATRLAGVLDTQYF.